One sample yielded the 14 T cell receptor beta chains listed below, sequenced in a study of cytomegalovirus exposure and HLA in healthy donors. The PCR used 60 Vbeta and 13 Jbeta primers. The assay was immunoSEQ multiplex PCR, and TCRdb's table has in-frame clones only and misses some. Counted here are 150,000 to 200,000 clones, approximately 84% occurring once; the ten biggest clones make up around 6.1%. The sequencing sample was made of PBMCs. These receptors originate from a woman in her twenties or thirties in good health and CMV-seropositive.

This clone was counted a few times. This rearrangement joins TRBV4-1 to TRBJ2-5, with D perhaps matching TRBD2 (6 bases). V was clipped by 5 bases and J by 5 bases, with 18 bases between them. Per germline, CDR1 MGHRA and CDR2 YSYEKL. The CDR3 consists of 15 residues. DNA of the CDR3: TGCGCCAGCAGCTATGTTACTGCTGGGGGGGAGACCCAGTACTTC. This translates into CASSYVTAGGETQYF.

The CDR3 here is CASLDRVNTEAFF. In nucleotides, the CDR3 is TGTGCCAGCCTTGACAGGGTCAACACTGAAGCTTTCTTT. The chain recombines TRBV6-1 with TRBJ1-1; TRBD1 matches 7 bases. The CDR3 runs 13 residues. The V and J ends lost 8 bases and 2 bases, in that order; junction bases with no gene match: 5. Germline CDR1 MNHNS, CDR2 SASEGT.

To note about this clone: At one boundary the junction diverges from the germline segment, which might be a read error. The chain employs TRBV29-1 and TRBJ2-5, with 11 positions matching TRBD1. The CDR3 extends over 14 amino acids. In germline, CDR1 is SQVTM, CDR2 ANQGSEA. The CDR3 loop is CSIDYGTGGETQYF. The CDR3 DNA sequence: TGCAGCATTGACTATGGGACAGGGGGAGAGACCCAGTACTTC.

The V call is TRBV27, the J call TRBJ1-5; D possibly corresponds to TRBD1 (6 bases). Trimming left V 1 base short and J 4 bases short, with 11 bases between. The CDR3 covers 15 residues. Germline V gene sequence: CDR1 MNHEY, CDR2 SMNVEV (reference sequence). This CDR3 is CASSLYRERNQPQHF. As DNA, the CDR3 is TGTGCCAGCAGTTTATACAGGGAGAGAAATCAGCCCCAGCATTTT.

Turning to this clone: The DNA is left out, because the CDR3 cannot be placed on it with certainty; the CDR3 is given as TCRdb lists it. This chain connects TRBV27 to TRBJ1-2; the table's D call TRBD1 went unverified against the DNA. Germline V lookup: CDR1 MNHEY, CDR2 SMNVEV (reference sequence). The CDR3 sequence runs 15 residues, both termini included. The CDR3 protein is CASSSSGDRVYGYTF.

This clone was detected only once. The V gene is TRBV4-2, the J gene TRBJ1-4; D is ambiguous. Per germline, CDR1 LGHNA and CDR2 YNFKEQ. The CDR3 length is 12 residues. Trimming removed 1 base at V and 9 bases at J, with 6 bases between. CDR3 amino acids: CASSQADKKLFF. As DNA, the CDR3 is TGTGCCAGCAGCCAAGCCGACAAAAAACTGTTTTTT.

This clone was seen only once. CDR3 nucleotide sequence: TGCGCCACCAGGACTAGCGGGATCTCCGAGCAGTACTTC. It encodes CATRTSGISEQYF. The rearrangement joins TRBV10-2 to TRBJ2-7; 12 positions agree with TRBD2. The CDR3 runs 13 residues. The junction had 7 bases not matched to a gene; V was cut back by 10 bases and J by 6 bases. The V gene's germline CDR1 is WSHSY and CDR2 SAAADI.

CDR3: CASSLQPGQFNQPQHF. The CDR3 coding sequence is TGTGCCAGCAGCTTACAGCCGGGACAGTTCAATCAGCCCCAGCATTTT. V and J are TRBV7-2 and TRBJ1-5, with TRBD1 matching over 7 bases. V was clipped by 2 bases and J by 3 bases; unmatched bases: 7. CDR3 length: 16 residues. The V gene's germline CDR1 is SGHTA and CDR2 FQGNSA.

This chain links TRBV13 with TRBJ2-5, with D perhaps TRBD1 (5 bases). V was pared by 3 bases and J by 3 bases, with 11 bases between. Germline-derived CDR1 and CDR2 are PRHDT and FYEKMQ (reference sequence). The CDR3 totals 14 residues. The CDR3 nucleotides read TGTGCCAGCAGCTTTGGTCAGGGCGAAGAGACCCAGTACTTC. This translates into CASSFGQGEETQYF.

The CDR3 here is CASSSGQIKNIQYF. CDR3 nucleotide sequence: TGTGCCAGCAGCTCGGGACAGATCAAAAACATTCAGTACTTC. The chain couples TRBV7-9 to TRBJ2-4; 7 nucleotides match TRBD1. Germline-derived CDR1 and CDR2 are SEHNR and FQNEAQ (reference sequence). The CDR3 extends over 14 amino acids. Trimming took 4 bases from V and 3 from J; bases not matched to a gene: 3.

This chain joins TRBV7-9 and TRBJ2-2, with TRBD2 matching 8 bases. In germline, CDR1 is SEHNR, CDR2 FQNEAQ (reference sequence). The CDR3 has 16 residues. Germline trimming cut 2 bases from V and 4 bases from J; bases unmatched to any gene: 6. CDR3 amino acids: CASSLRTSGFTGELFF. The CDR3 DNA is TGTGCCAGCAGCTTACGCACTAGCGGATTCACCGGGGAGCTGTTTTTT.

V is TRBV19 and J is TRBJ2-1; 7 positions match TRBD1. The CDR3 extends over 12 amino acids. V shed 7 bases and J 6 bases; nucleotides not matched to a gene: 3. CDR1 and CDR2 (germline): LNHDA, SQIVND (reference sequence). As DNA, the CDR3 is TGTGCCAGTATTTCAGGGGGCAATGAGCAGTTCTTC. Translation: CASISGGNEQFF.

The gene calls are TRBV7-9 and TRBJ1-2, with TRBD1 matching over 8 bases. Per the germline V gene, CDR1 is SEHNR and CDR2 is FQNEAQ (reference sequence). With 10 bases clipped from V and 8 bases from J, the junction kept 15 bases outside the gene matches. The CDR3 is 14 amino acids. The CDR3, as DNA: TGTGCCAACCTGTCGCCGGACAGGGAAGAAGGCTACACCTTC. Amino acid sequence: CANLSPDREEGYTF.

The chain couples TRBV28 to TRBJ2-1; 8 bases are a match to TRBD2. V trimming: 6 bases; J trimming: 5 bases; junction bases outside the gene matches: 6. CDR3 size: 14 residues. Germline V gene lookup returns CDR1 MDHEN and CDR2 SYDVKM. The CDR3 is CASRWTSSHNEQFF. The CDR3 nucleotides are TGTGCCAGCAGGTGGACTAGCTCGCACAATGAGCAGTTCTTC.